This T cell receptor (beta chain) was captured by sequencing in a study of shared clonotypes between healthy human individuals. Study findings and constraints: Clonotype sharing among donors was expected to depend on sequencing depth. Compared with clonotypes that all four donors shared, non-shared clonotypes had lower generation probabilities. Researchers sampled only blood; tissue repertoires likely differ.

Note on this clone: Antigen specificity is unknown. Other nucleotide sequences in the sample specify the same CDR3.

Germline lookup yields CDR1 WSHSY and CDR2 SAAADI. This CDR3 spans 12 amino acids. With 3 bases removed from V and 4 bases from J, the gap between germline ends came to 6 bases. As defined, naive CD8 cells were CD45RO-negative and positively selected for CCR7, with terminally differentiated effector memory CD45RA+ cells excluded. Authors' processing steps: Junction-only immunoSEQ data arrived without quality scores, meaning filtering differed. Clones were sequenced by immunoSEQ multiplex PCR, and TCRdb holds only the in-frame ones, with some missing. That table is the source of V, J and clone size, and D and trimming were worked out from the DNA. Among hundreds of thousands of clones, about 98% were seen once, and the ten largest hold around 0.3%.

The clonotype was recovered from a man younger than 40 in good health. The sequencing input was naive CD8+ T cells sorted from blood. The rearrangement joins TRBV10-2 to TRBJ1-1; the D is unclear. The CDR3 loop reads CASSDRGTEAFF. The CDR3 nucleotides read TGCGCCAGCAGTGATAGAGGCACTGAAGCTTTCTTT.